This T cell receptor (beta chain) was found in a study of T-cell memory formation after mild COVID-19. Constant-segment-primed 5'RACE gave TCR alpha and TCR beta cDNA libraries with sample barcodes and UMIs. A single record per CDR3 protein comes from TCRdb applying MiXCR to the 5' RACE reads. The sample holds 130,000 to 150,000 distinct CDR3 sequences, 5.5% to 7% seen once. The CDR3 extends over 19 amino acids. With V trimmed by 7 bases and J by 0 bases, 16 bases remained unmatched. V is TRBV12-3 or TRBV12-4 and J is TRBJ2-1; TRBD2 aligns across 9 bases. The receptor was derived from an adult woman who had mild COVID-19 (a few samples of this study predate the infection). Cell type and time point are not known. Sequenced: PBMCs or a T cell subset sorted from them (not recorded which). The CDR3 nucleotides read TGTGCCAGCAAGAGGAGTAGCGGGGGAATTTCGGGCTCCTACAATGAGCAGTTCTTC. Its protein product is CASKRSSGGISGSYNEQFF.